This T cell receptor beta chain was observed in a study of tumor and adjacent non-tumor tissue in lung cancer. This sample's RNA came from whole unsorted tissue. Three rounds of nested PCR, following a modified ARM-PCR protocol, produced the TCRbeta library. TCRdb reprocessed the multiplex PCR reads with MiXCR, giving one entry per CDR3 protein. The sample has about 200,000 distinct CDR3 sequences; 71% are singletons. CDR3 length equals 13 residues. Germline-derived CDR1 and CDR2 are SGHAT and FQNNGV. Trimming took off 6 bases at V and 3 bases at J, with 11 bases between the two ends. This chain joins TRBV11-2 and TRBJ1-1; a weak D match, TRBD1 (6 bases). The sample was lung tumor tissue. The clonotype originates from a man aged 55 to 69 with non-small cell lung cancer. The CDR3 loop is CASRERGYTEAFF. The CDR3 nucleotides read TGTGCCAGCAGGGAGAGGGGGTACACTGAAGCTTTCTTT.